These 29 T cell receptor beta chains were sequenced from one sample in a study of Graves' ophthalmopathy and Graves' hyperthyroidism. Researchers took RNA transcripts and amplified TCR beta CDR3 regions from them. RT-PCR was first run with HTBI primers, then multiplex PCR in a second round. TCRdb reanalysed the multiplex PCR reads using MiXCR and keeps one entry per CDR3 protein. The data show roughly 700,000 distinct CDR3 sequences, approximately 40% seen once. Input material: peripheral blood. All receptors come from an adult man with Graves' ophthalmopathy.

This chain connects TRBV20-1 to TRBJ2-2; 8 nucleotides line up with TRBD2. The CDR3 has 15 amino acids. Per germline, CDR1 DFQATT and CDR2 SNEGSKA (reference sequence). V shed 0 bases, J shed 4 bases, and the junction held 4 bases outside the gene matches. The CDR3 DNA follows: TGCAGTGCTAGAGATTTCGGGGGGGCCACCGGGGAGCTGTTTTTT. Translated: CSARDFGGATGELFF.

Ten or more counts support this clonotype. This rearrangement joins TRBV19 to TRBJ1-5; D not resolved. The CDR3 loop spans 12 amino acids. Per germline, CDR1 LNHDA and CDR2 SQIVND (reference sequence). Trimming took off 0 bases at V and 6 bases at J, with 3 bases between the two ends. As DNA, the CDR3 is TGTGCCAGTAGTATAGAATCTCAGCCCCAGCATTTT. This translates into CASSIESQPQHF.

This clonotype was observed many times. CDR3 amino acids: CASSQAGGYNSPLHF. The CDR3 coding sequence is TGTGCCAGCAGTCAAGCGGGGGGTTATAATTCACCCCTCCACTTT. This chain links TRBV9 with TRBJ1-6; tentatively, D is TRBD1 (5 bases). V was clipped by 5 bases and J by 4 bases, with 13 bases between them. CDR3 length: 15 amino acids. The germline CDR1 and CDR2 sequences are SGDLS and YYNGEE. The full variable domain, in which reference TRBV9 and TRBJ1-6 provide the parts outside the CDR3, is DSGVTQTPKHLITATGQRVTLRCSPRSGDLSVYWYQQSLDQGLQFLIQYYNGEERAKGNILERFSAQQFPDLHSELNLSSLELGDSALYFCASSQAGGYNSPLHFGNGTRLTVT.

In regard to this clonotype: The junction shows a germline mismatch at one end, possibly a read error. The chain is built from TRBV20-1 and TRBJ2-7; D call uncertain. From germline, CDR1 is DFQATT and CDR2 SNEGSKA (reference sequence). The CDR3 has 14 residues. The CDR3 bases are TGCAGTGCTAGAGATCCCGACAAGTCCTACGAGCAGTGCTTC. This translates into CSARDPDKSYEQCF.

The chain recombines TRBV7-2 with TRBJ2-5, with 12 bases lining up with TRBD2. The CDR3 has 17 amino acids. In germline, CDR1 is SGHTA, CDR2 FQGNSA. With 2 bases clipped from V and 3 bases from J, the junction kept 7 bases outside the gene matches. In nucleotides, the CDR3 is TGTGCCAGCAGCTTATTCGCTAGCGGGGGGGAGGAAGAGACCCAGTACTTC. Its translation: CASSLFASGGEEETQYF.

Many counts were recorded for this clonotype. The chain recombines TRBV5-8 with TRBJ1-2; D perhaps matches TRBD1 (5 bases). Germline V lookup: CDR1 SGHTS, CDR2 YDEGEE. V was pared by 2 bases and J by 5 bases, with 10 bases between. CDR3 size: 13 residues. CDR3 protein: CASSFAGLYGYTF. DNA for the CDR3: TGTGCCAGCAGCTTTGCGGGGCTTTATGGCTACACCTTC.

The V gene is TRBV2, the J gene TRBJ1-5; no clear D. Germline CDR1 SNHLY, CDR2 FYNNEI. Between the trimmed V and J ends, which lost 2 bases and 6 bases, there was a span of 8 bases. CDR3 size: 13 residues. The chain's CDR3 is CASSERESQPQHF. The CDR3 bases are TGTGCCAGCAGTGAAAGGGAAAGTCAGCCCCAGCATTTT.

V usage is TRBV7-2 and J usage is TRBJ2-7; D remains unclear. Matching the DNA end better, TRBJ1-2 makes the J call doubtful. This CDR3 contains 14 residues. Looked up from germline, CDR1 is SGHTA and CDR2 is FQGNSA. The CDR3: CASSLGRPSSGYTF. The CDR3 DNA reads as TGTGCCAGCAGCCTGGGCAGGCCCTCCAGTGGCTACACCTTC.

This clonotype was seen a few times. The chain has TRBV11-2 and TRBJ1-2; TRBD1 matches 7 bases. V lost 3 bases to trimming and J lost 1 base; unmatched junction nucleotides: 5. Germline CDR1 is SGHAT and CDR2 is FQNNGV. The CDR3 is 15 residues long. The CDR3 region has the DNA TGTGCCAGCAGCTTCAGGGGGTCTTTTAACTATGGCTACACCTTC. This encodes CASSFRGSFNYGYTF.

This clonotype was seen many times. V and J are TRBV10-1 and TRBJ1-1; D is unclear. Trimming took off 0 bases at V and 4 bases at J, with 9 bases between the two ends. CDR3 length: 14 amino acids. Germline CDR1 reads WNHNN; CDR2 reads SYGVQD (reference sequence). Written as DNA, the CDR3 is TGCGCCAGCAGTGAGTCCGACAAGCCCACTGAAGCTTTCTTT. It translates to CASSESDKPTEAFF.

There are a few counts of this clonotype. The rearrangement links TRBV5-4 to TRBJ2-7, with a possible D match to TRBD1 (6 bases). V was cut by 4 bases and J by 4 bases, with 15 bases left in between. Germline values: CDR1 SGHNT, CDR2 YYREEE (reference sequence). The CDR3 is 14 residues long. The DNA for the CDR3 is TGTGCCAGCAGCCGACAGGCCAACGAATACGAGCAGTACTTC. Translated: CASSRQANEYEQYF.

This rearrangement joins TRBV10-3 to TRBJ1-2; D is perhaps TRBD1 (5 bases). Germline CDR1 and CDR2: ENHRY and SYGVKD. V was trimmed by 7 bases and J by 7 bases, leaving 16 bases between them. The CDR3 totals 13 residues. DNA of the CDR3: TGTGCCATCACGACTGGGGGTAATCGTGGCTACACCTTC. This gives the protein CAITTGGNRGYTF.

This chain joins TRBV29-1 and TRBJ2-3; D gene uncertain. V gave up 4 bases and J gave up 1 base, with 12 bases separating them. The CDR3 loop spans 14 amino acids. Germline loops: CDR1 SQVTM, CDR2 ANQGSEA. The CDR3 protein is CSVVVAIGTDTQYF. DNA of the CDR3: TGCAGCGTTGTGGTGGCGATTGGCACAGATACGCAGTATTTT.

This chain joins TRBV2 and TRBJ2-7; D may be TRBD2 (6 bases). From germline, CDR1 is SNHLY and CDR2 FYNNEI. This CDR3 is 14 amino acids long. The V gene lost 3 bases and the J gene lost 2 bases, with 11 bases spanning the gap. CDR3: CASSDRDLPYEQYF. As DNA, the CDR3 is TGTGCCAGCAGTGATCGGGACTTACCCTACGAGCAGTACTTC. Complete variable domain (other parts from reference TRBV2 and TRBJ2-7): EPEVTQTPSHQVTQMGQEVILRCVPISNHLYFYWYRQILGQKVEFLVSFYNNEISEKSEIFDDQFSVERPDGSNFTLKIRSTKLEDSAMYFCASSDRDLPYEQYFGPGTRLTVT.

This clonotype has at least ten counts. This chain links TRBV29-1 with TRBJ2-5; tentatively, D is TRBD2 (6 bases). CDR3 size: 15 residues. The germline V gene encodes CDR1 SQVTM and CDR2 ANQGSEA. Trimming shortened V by 4 bases and J by 6 bases, and 21 bases separated the two germline ends. CDR3 amino acids: CSVVETRGNVKTQYF. The CDR3 region has the DNA TGCAGCGTTGTAGAGACTCGGGGGAACGTGAAGACCCAGTACTTC.

This clonotype came up a few times. V gene TRBV7-8 combines with J gene TRBJ2-7, with 8 bases lining up with TRBD1. The CDR3 has 20 amino acids. V was pared by 5 bases and J by 1 base, with 22 bases of the junction left unmatched. The germline gives CDR1 SGHVS, CDR2 FQNEAQ. CDR3: CASSIIGSEWGQVGSYEQYF. DNA of the CDR3: TGTGCCAGCAGCATAATAGGGTCGGAGTGGGGACAGGTGGGATCCTACGAGCAGTACTTC.

This clonotype was detected a few times. The rearrangement links TRBV11-2 to TRBJ1-5; 8 nucleotides agree with TRBD1. This CDR3 is built from 15 residues. Germline V gene lookup returns CDR1 SGHAT and CDR2 FQNNGV. The V gene end was trimmed by 5 bases and the J gene end by 6 bases; junction bases not matched to a gene: 9. The CDR3: CASSDQGALVQPQHF. DNA of the CDR3: TGTGCCAGCAGCGACCAGGGGGCGCTTGTTCAGCCCCAGCATTTT.

The J gene is TRBJ2-5, the V gene TRBV10-3; the D is unclear. Germline CDR1 is ENHRY and CDR2 is SYGVKD. V was shortened by 4 bases and J by 0 bases, with 15 bases between the two germline ends. The CDR3 has 16 residues. The CDR3 DNA reads TGTGCCATCAGTGGGGCCTCCCGACTGGACCAAGAGACCCAGTACTTC. Encoded protein: CAISGASRLDQETQYF.

V usage is TRBV7-9 and J usage is TRBJ1-1; the match to TRBD1 covers 7 bases. The CDR3 is 14 residues long. CDR1 SEHNR and CDR2 FQNEAQ come from the germline V gene (reference sequence). J gave up 6 bases and V 4 bases, and 8 bases lay outside the gene matches. The CDR3, as DNA: TGTGCCAGCAGCTGGGGGACAGATCGACCTGAAGCTTTCTTT. It translates to CASSWGTDRPEAFF.

As to this clonotype: The junction does not match germline at one end; this may be a read error. This rearrangement joins TRBV10-3 to TRBJ1-4, with 7 bases fitting TRBD1. Germline CDR1 is ENHRY and CDR2 is SYGVKD. The CDR3 extends over 17 amino acids. The CDR3: CASSYKRPGQGGEKLFF. The CDR3 DNA sequence: TGTGCCAGCAGTTACAAAAGACCTGGGCAGGGGGGTGAAAAACTGTTTTTT.

With regard to this clonotype: No conserved phenylalanine or tryptophan ends this CDR3, so it is likely a read error. V usage is TRBV2 and J usage is TRBJ2-5; D might be TRBD2 (6 bases). CDR3 length equals 13 residues. The V end was cut by 6 bases, the J end by 3 bases, with 11 bases between. Germline lookup yields CDR1 SNHLY and CDR2 FYNNEI. CDR3 loop: CASRSRREETQYL. CDR3 nucleotides: TGTGCCAGCAGAAGTAGGAGGGAAGAGACCCAGTACCTC.

This clonotype showed up just a few times. This chain uses TRBV7-2 with TRBJ2-7; D remains ambiguous. The CDR3 loop spans 14 amino acids. V was trimmed by 0 bases and J by 4 bases, leaving 10 bases between them. The germline CDR1 and CDR2 sequences are SGHTA and FQGNSA. CDR3 loop: CASSLAPKRYEQYF. CDR3 bases: TGTGCCAGCAGCTTAGCGCCGAAGAGATACGAGCAGTACTTC.

This clonotype was observed a handful of times. This chain connects TRBV9 to TRBJ2-2, with D perhaps TRBD1 (6 bases). Germline values: CDR1 SGDLS, CDR2 YYNGEE. Trimming shortened V by 0 bases and J by 4 bases, and 10 bases separated the two germline ends. The CDR3 is 15 amino acids. The DNA of the CDR3 is TGTGCCAGCAGCGTAGTAGGGGGACCCACCGGGGAGCTGTTTTTT. This codes for CASSVVGGPTGELFF.

This clonotype appeared a single time. V is TRBV7-9 and J is TRBJ1-5, with 7 bases identical to TRBD1. J was trimmed by 3 bases and V by 4 bases; bases with no gene match: 12. CDR1 is SEHNR, CDR2 FQNEAQ, per germline (reference sequence). The CDR3 consists of 17 residues. CDR3 residues: CASSSRTGDRDNQPQHF. CDR3 bases: TGTGCCAGCAGCTCAAGAACGGGTGACAGGGACAATCAGCCCCAGCATTTT. The entire variable domain, with the rest obtained from reference TRBV7-9 and TRBJ1-5, is as follows: DTGVSQNPRHKITKRGQNVTFRCDPISEHNRLYWYRQTLGQGPEFLTYFQNEAQLEKSRLLSDRFSAERPKGSFSTLEIQRTEQGDSAMYLCASSSRTGDRDNQPQHFGDGTRLSIL.

A word on this clonotype: Without the conserved terminal phenylalanine or tryptophan, this CDR3 likely stems from a read error. V usage is TRBV19 and J usage is TRBJ2-5, with 8 bases fitting TRBD2. Trimming cost V 9 bases and J 2 bases; bases outside gene matches: 11. Per the germline V gene, CDR1 is LNHDA and CDR2 is SQIVND (reference sequence). This CDR3 spans 15 amino acids. Here the CDR3 reads CASSLAGSRQETQYL. The CDR3 DNA sequence: TGTGCCAGCAGCTTAGCGGGGTCTCGGCAAGAGACCCAGTACCTC.

Notes on this clonotype: A read error may explain this, as a much larger clone is one base away. The chain carries TRBV7-2 and TRBJ1-4; no reliable D call. The CDR3 runs to 14 residues. Trimming left V 5 bases short and J 2 bases short, with 9 bases between. CDR1 and CDR2 (germline): SGHTA, FQGNSA. In DNA form, the CDR3 reads TGTGCCAGCAGCCCCGACCTGACTAATGAAAAACTGTTTTTT. Translation: CASSPDLTNEKLFF.

V gene TRBV27 combines with J gene TRBJ2-7; TRBD2 might be the D (6 bases). CDR1 and CDR2 (germline): MNHEY, SMNVEV (reference sequence). The V end was cut by 6 bases, the J end by 0 bases, with 12 bases between. The CDR3 is 14 residues long. The CDR3 bases are TGTGCCAGCAGCCGACCGGGACTCTCCTACGAGCAGTACTTC. Residues: CASSRPGLSYEQYF.

This clonotype has at least ten counts. The rearrangement joins TRBV2 to TRBJ1-1; D unresolved. The ends were cut back, 3 bases at V and 0 bases at J, with 8 bases in the middle. Looked up from germline, CDR1 is SNHLY and CDR2 is FYNNEI. The CDR3 covers 14 residues. The CDR3 DNA is TGTGCCAGCAGTGACAGATTCATGAACACTGAAGCTTTCTTT. Protein: CASSDRFMNTEAFF.

This clonotype was recorded at least ten times. V gene TRBV15 combines with J gene TRBJ1-6, with 9 bases aligning to TRBD1. Germline CDR1 reads LNHNV; CDR2 reads YYDKDF (reference sequence). Trimming took 2 bases from V and 0 from J; bases not matched to a gene: 5. There are 18 residues in the CDR3. CDR3 bases: TGTGCCACCAGCAGAAACAGGGGGCAGAGCTCCTATAATTCACCCCTCCACTTT. It translates to CATSRNRGQSSYNSPLHF.